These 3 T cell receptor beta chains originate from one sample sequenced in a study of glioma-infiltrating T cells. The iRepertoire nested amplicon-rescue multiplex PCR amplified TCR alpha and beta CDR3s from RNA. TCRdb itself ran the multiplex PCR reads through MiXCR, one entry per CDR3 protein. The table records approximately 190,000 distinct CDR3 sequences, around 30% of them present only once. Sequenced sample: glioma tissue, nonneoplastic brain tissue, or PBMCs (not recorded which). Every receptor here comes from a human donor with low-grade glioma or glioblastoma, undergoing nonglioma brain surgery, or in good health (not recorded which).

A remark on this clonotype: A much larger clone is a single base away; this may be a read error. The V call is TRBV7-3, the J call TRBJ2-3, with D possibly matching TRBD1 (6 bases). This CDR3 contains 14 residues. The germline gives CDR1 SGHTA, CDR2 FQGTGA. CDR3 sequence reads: CASSLKGVGGTRYF. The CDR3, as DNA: TGTGCCAGCAGCTTAAAGGGGGTTGGCGGTACGCGGTATTTT.

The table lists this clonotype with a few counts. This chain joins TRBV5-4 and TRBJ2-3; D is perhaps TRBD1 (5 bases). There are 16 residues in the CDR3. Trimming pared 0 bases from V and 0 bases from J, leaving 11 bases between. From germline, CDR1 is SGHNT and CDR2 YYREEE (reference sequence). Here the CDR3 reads CASSLDPDTSTDTQYF. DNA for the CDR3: TGTGCCAGCAGCTTGGACCCGGACACTAGCACAGATACGCAGTATTTT.

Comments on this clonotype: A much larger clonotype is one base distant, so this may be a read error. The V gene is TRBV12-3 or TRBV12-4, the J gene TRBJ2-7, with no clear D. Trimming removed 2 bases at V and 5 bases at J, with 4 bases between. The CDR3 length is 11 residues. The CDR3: CASSLNHEQYF. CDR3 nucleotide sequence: TGTGCCAGCAGTTTAAACCACGAGCAGTACTTC.